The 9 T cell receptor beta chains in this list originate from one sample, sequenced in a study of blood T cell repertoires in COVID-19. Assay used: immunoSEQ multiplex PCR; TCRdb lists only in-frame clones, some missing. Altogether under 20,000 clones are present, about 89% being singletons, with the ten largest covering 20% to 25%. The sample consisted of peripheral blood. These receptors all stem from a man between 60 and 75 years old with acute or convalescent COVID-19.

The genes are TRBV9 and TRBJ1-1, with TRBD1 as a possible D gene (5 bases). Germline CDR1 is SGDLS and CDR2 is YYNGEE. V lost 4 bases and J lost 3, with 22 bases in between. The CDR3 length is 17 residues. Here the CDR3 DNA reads TGTGCCAGCAGCAAGTCGGTCGTAAACGGAGGGGACACTGAAGCTTTCTTT. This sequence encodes CASSKSVVNGGDTEAFF.

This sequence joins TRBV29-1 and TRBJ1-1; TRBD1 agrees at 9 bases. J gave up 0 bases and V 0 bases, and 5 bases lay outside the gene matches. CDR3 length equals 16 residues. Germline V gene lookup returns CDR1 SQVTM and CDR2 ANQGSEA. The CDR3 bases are TGCAGCGTTGAAGACTATGGACAGGGGCTGAACACTGAAGCTTTCTTT. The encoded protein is CSVEDYGQGLNTEAFF.

As DNA, the CDR3 is TGTGCCAGTGGCCTCCAGGGGGAGATTTCACCCCTCCACTTT. Translation: CASGLQGEISPLHF. The chain has TRBV19 and TRBJ1-6; 7 bases are a match to TRBD1. Germline-derived CDR1 and CDR2 are LNHDA and SQIVND (reference sequence). Trimming at V came to 8 bases and at J to 9 bases, leaving 10 bases not matched to a gene. CDR3 length: 14 amino acids. The full variable domain, with the rest looked up from reference TRBV19 and TRBJ1-6, is DGGITQSPKYLFRKEGQNVTLSCEQNLNHDAMYWYRQDPGQGLRLIYYSQIVNDFQKGDIAEGYSVSREKKESFPLTVTSAQKNPTAFYLCASGLQGEISPLHFGNGTRLTVT.

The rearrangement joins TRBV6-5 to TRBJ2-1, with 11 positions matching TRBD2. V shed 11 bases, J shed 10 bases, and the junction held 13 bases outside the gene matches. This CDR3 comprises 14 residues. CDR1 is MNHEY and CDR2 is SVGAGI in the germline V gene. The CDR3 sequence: CAGNSGGASNEQFF. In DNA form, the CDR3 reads TGTGCCGGCAATAGCGGGGGGGCCTCAAACGAGCAGTTCTTC.

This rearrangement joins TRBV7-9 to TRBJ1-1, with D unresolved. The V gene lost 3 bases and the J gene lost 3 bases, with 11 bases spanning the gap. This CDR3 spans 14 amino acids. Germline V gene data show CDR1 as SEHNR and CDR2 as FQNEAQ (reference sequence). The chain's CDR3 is CASSLGGLDTEAFF. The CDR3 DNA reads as TGTGCCAGCAGCTTGGGAGGCCTCGACACTGAAGCTTTCTTT.

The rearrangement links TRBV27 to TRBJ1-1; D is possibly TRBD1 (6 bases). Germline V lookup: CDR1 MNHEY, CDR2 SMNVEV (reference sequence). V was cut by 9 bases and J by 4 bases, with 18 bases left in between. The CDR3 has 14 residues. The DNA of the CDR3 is TGTGCCAGTAACAGGGAAGATTTGAGCACTGAAGCTTTCTTT. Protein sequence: CASNREDLSTEAFF.

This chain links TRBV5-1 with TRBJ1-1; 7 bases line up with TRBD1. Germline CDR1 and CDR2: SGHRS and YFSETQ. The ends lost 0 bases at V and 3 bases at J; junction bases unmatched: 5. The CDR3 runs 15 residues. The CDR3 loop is CASSLAGGRDTEAFF. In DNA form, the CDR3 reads TGCGCCAGCAGCTTGGCAGGGGGAAGGGACACTGAAGCTTTCTTT.

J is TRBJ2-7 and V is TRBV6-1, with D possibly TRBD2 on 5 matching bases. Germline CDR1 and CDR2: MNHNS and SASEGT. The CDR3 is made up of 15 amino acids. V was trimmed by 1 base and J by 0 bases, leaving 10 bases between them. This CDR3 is CASSEESGSSYEQYF. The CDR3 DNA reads TGTGCCAGCAGTGAAGAGAGCGGTAGCTCCTACGAGCAGTACTTC.

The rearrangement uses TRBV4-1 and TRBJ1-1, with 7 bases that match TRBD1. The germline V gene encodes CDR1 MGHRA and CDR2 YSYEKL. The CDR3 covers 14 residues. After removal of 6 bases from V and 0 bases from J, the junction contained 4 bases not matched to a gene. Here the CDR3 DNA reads TGCGCCAGCAGACAGGGGAGCATGAACACTGAAGCTTTCTTT. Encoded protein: CASRQGSMNTEAFF.